This TCR beta chain was recovered during a study of blood T cell repertoires in COVID-19. The wider study: T cells, B-cell-depleted T cells, or PBMCs supplied cDNA or gDNA.

Source study methods: Counts of nucleated cells, estimated from reference gene primer amplification, were obtained. Some clones are missing from TCRdb's copy, which holds only in-frame ones; the method was immunoSEQ multiplex PCR. The DNA gave D and trimming, while V, J and clone size come from that table. The data show 200,000 to 250,000 clones, with roughly 84% seen just once and around 6.5% held by the top ten. This clone came up once. The CDR3 is 15 residues long. CDR1 SGHRS and CDR2 YFSETQ come from the germline V gene. Trimming stripped 6 bases from V and 5 bases from J, with 20 bases between. Participant-given clinical history determined each cohort assignment. Recovered status applied to Cohort 3 donors who had two consecutive negative PCRs. It also applied to those with clearance or with symptom resolution.

Sample: PBMCs or T cells enriched from blood (not recorded which). The rearrangement links TRBV5-1 to TRBJ1-1, with D maybe TRBD1 (5 bases). The sequence was collected from a woman aged 40-49 years who had recovered from COVID-19. CDR3: CASILSQGARTEAFF. The CDR3 DNA reads TGCGCCAGCATCCTCAGTCAAGGGGCGAGAACTGAAGCTTTCTTT.